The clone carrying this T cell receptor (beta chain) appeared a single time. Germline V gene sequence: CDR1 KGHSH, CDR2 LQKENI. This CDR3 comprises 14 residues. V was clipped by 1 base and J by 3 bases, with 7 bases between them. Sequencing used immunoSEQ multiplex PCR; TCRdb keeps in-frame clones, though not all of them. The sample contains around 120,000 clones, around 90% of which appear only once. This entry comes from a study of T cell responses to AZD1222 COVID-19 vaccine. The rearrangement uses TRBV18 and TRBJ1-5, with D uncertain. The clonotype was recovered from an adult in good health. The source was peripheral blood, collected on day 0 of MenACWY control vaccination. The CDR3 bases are TGTGCCAGCTCACCACAGGCAGACAATCAGCCCCAGCATTTT. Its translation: CASSPQADNQPQHF.